The entry below describes one T cell receptor beta chain. This specimen comes from a study of Ad26.COV2.S vaccination and SARS-CoV-2 variants. The table came from immunoSEQ multiplex PCR; TCRdb's copy has only in-frame clones and leaves some out. The sample lists about 480,000 clones; around 90% were seen once. As for treatment: roughly 20 received Ad26.COV2.S at low or high dose, single or two shots; 5 received placebo; per-sample allocation not given. Day 63 after the first injection of vaccine or placebo was the sampling time. V was pared by 6 bases and J by 10 bases, with 17 bases between. The CDR3 has 13 amino acids. CDR1 and CDR2 from the germline V gene are SGHKS and YYEKEE (reference sequence).

The chain employs TRBV5-5 and TRBJ2-1; perhaps TRBD2 as D (5 bases). The origin of this receptor is a person aged 18-60 years who received the Ad26.COV2.S COVID-19 vaccine or a placebo. This specimen was peripheral blood, taken in a trial of Ad26.COV2.S vaccine versus placebo. The CDR3 loop reads CASTRPPGGEQFF. CDR3 bases: TGTGCCAGCACCCGCCCCCCCGGCGGGGAGCAGTTCTTC.